The clone carrying this TCR beta chain has a count of ten or more. The data stem from a study of T cells in Graves' hyperthyroidism and ophthalmopathy. Amplification of TCR beta CDR3 regions used RNA as the template. TCR CDR3 regions were first amplified by RT-PCR with HTBI primers. TCRdb ran MiXCR on the multiplex PCR reads and lists one entry per CDR3 protein. The sample records just over 550,000 distinct CDR3 sequences, about 45% being singletons. The sequenced sample consisted of peripheral blood or thyroid tissue (not recorded which). This TCR came from a woman aged 18-29 years with Graves' hyperthyroidism.

CDR3 nucleotides: TGTGCCATAGGACAGGAGATGAACACTGAAGCTTTCTTT. Residues: CAIGQEMNTEAFF. The chain employs TRBV15 and TRBJ1-1; 7 nucleotides line up with TRBD1. The CDR3 length is 13 residues. Germline V lookup: CDR1 LNHNV, CDR2 YYDKDF (reference sequence). With 10 bases clipped from V and 0 bases from J, the junction kept 5 bases outside the gene matches.